This is a list of T cell receptor beta chains from one sample in a study of blood T cell repertoires in COVID-19. Assay: immunoSEQ multiplex PCR; the TCRdb copy retains only in-frame clones and omits some. The profile covers around 300,000 clones, with approximately 88% appearing a single time and 1.5% to 2% taken by the ten largest. The specimen was PBMCs or T cells enriched from blood (not recorded which). The receptor source for this set is a woman between 40 and 55 years old who had recovered from COVID-19. CDR3s leave out the opening cysteine and the closing phenylalanine or tryptophan. Part of the rows lack a size; the others show once, few, many or a class for expanded clones.

clone size: .
V gene: TRBV6-6
J gene: TRBJ1-1
CDR3 protein: ASSSSRGAGAF

clone size: .
V gene: TRBV18
J gene: TRBJ1-2
CDR3 protein: ASSPVKGQEGYT

clone size: .
V gene: TRBV6-1
J gene: TRBJ2-7
CDR3 protein: ASSEGGTGGYEQY

clone size: .
V gene: TRBV27
J gene: TRBJ1-6
CDR3 protein: ASSFDRGNSPLH

clone size: .
V gene: TRBV11-1
J gene: TRBJ1-2
CDR3 protein: ASSFSPSPGEFS

clone size: .
V gene: TRBV5-6
J gene: TRBJ2-5
CDR3 protein: ASSLYGGAYETQY

clone size: .
V gene: TRBV2
J gene: TRBJ2-7
CDR3 protein: ASSRGSLGEQY

clone size: many
V gene: TRBV28
J gene: TRBJ1-1
CDR3 protein: ASSLASSNTEAF

clone size: few
V gene: TRBV7-6
J gene: TRBJ2-2
CDR3 protein: ASSLRAAGELF

clone size: .
V gene: TRBV10-3
J gene: TRBJ2-3
CDR3 protein: AISEQILQGTMADTQY

clone size: .
V gene: TRBV19
J gene: TRBJ1-1
CDR3 protein: ASREQRTEAF

clone size: .
V gene: TRBV10-2
J gene: TRBJ2-1
CDR3 protein: ASRDSGGGHNEQF

clone size: .
V gene: TRBV10-1
J gene: TRBJ1-2
CDR3 protein: ASPGADDLNYGYT

clone size: .
V gene: TRBV2
J gene: TRBJ2-4
CDR3 protein: ASSVGVAGGR

clone size: .
V gene: TRBV3-1/TRBV3-2
J gene: TRBJ1-1
CDR3 protein: ASRGGVEAF

clone size: .
V gene: TRBV5-1
J gene: TRBJ2-2
CDR3 protein: ASQPPGLAGTTNTGELF

clone size: .
V gene: TRBV30
J gene: TRBJ2-3
CDR3 protein: AWNLGTYTDTQY

clone size: once
V gene: TRBV7-2
J gene: TRBJ1-1
CDR3 protein: ASSLGAGMNTEAF

clone size: .
V gene: TRBV19
J gene: TRBJ1-4
CDR3 protein: ASSMLLGQGLEKLF

clone size: .
V gene: TRBV5-1
J gene: TRBJ1-1
CDR3 protein: ASNPLDGAEAF

clone size: .
V gene: TRBV27
J gene: TRBJ2-1
CDR3 protein: ASSLGAYNEQF

clone size: .
V gene: TRBV12-3/TRBV12-4
J gene: TRBJ1-1
CDR3 protein: ASNRETSQGAF

clone size: .
V gene: TRBV4-1
J gene: TRBJ1-5
CDR3 protein: ASSFGPQGARGPQH

clone size: .
V gene: TRBV5-1
J gene: TRBJ1-1
CDR3 protein: ASSLGTGRVRTEAF

clone size: .
V gene: TRBV27
J gene: TRBJ2-3
CDR3 protein: ASSSPYLDFSTDTQY

clone size: .
V gene: TRBV7-8
J gene: TRBJ1-4
CDR3 protein: ASSLGGTVNEKLF

clone size: .
V gene: TRBV6-2/TRBV6-3
J gene: TRBJ1-1
CDR3 protein: ASSYLGTGGVNTEAF

clone size: .
V gene: TRBV30
J gene: TRBJ2-1
CDR3 protein: AWGRGGSIHEQF

clone size: .
V gene: TRBV6-5
J gene: TRBJ2-5
CDR3 protein: ASSSPRTTGTETQY

clone size: .
V gene: TRBV5-5
J gene: TRBJ1-1
CDR3 protein: ASSFGNTEAF

clone size: .
V gene: TRBV5-1
J gene: TRBJ1-1
CDR3 protein: ASSSQQGNTEAF

clone size: .
V gene: TRBV7-2
J gene: TRBJ2-3
CDR3 protein: ASSLARQAGTQY

clone size: .
V gene: TRBV4-1
J gene: TRBJ1-2
CDR3 protein: ASSQDNRYNYGYT

clone size: .
V gene: TRBV13
J gene: TRBJ2-1
CDR3 protein: ASSPRPGWERGPYNEQF

clone size: .
V gene: TRBV5-4
J gene: TRBJ2-2
CDR3 protein: ASSYNSGGTGELF

clone size: .
V gene: TRBV2
J gene: TRBJ2-1
CDR3 protein: ASTPGSRYNEQF

clone size: once
V gene: TRBV7-2
J gene: TRBJ1-1
CDR3 protein: ASSLETGGGTEAF

clone size: few
V gene: TRBV6-5
J gene: TRBJ1-2
CDR3 protein: ASSSGQGDYGYT

clone size: .
V gene: TRBV21-1
J gene: TRBJ2-7
CDR3 protein: ASFRSGLAIYEQY

clone size: .
V gene: TRBV19
J gene: TRBJ1-3
CDR3 protein: ASLSYPGQGVISGNTIY

clone size: .
V gene: TRBV4-1
J gene: TRBJ1-1
CDR3 protein: ASSQDYRGRWDGAF

clone size: once
V gene: TRBV2
J gene: TRBJ1-2
CDR3 protein: ASSEEGSYGYT

clone size: .
V gene: TRBV9
J gene: TRBJ2-3
CDR3 protein: ASSVALLTSGGRDTQY

clone size: .
V gene: TRBV7-6
J gene: TRBJ2-1
CDR3 protein: ASSLKRDRVNNEQF

clone size: .
V gene: TRBV5-4
J gene: TRBJ2-7
CDR3 protein: ASSYSGSSYEQY

clone size: .
V gene: TRBV6-2/TRBV6-3
J gene: TRBJ1-1
CDR3 protein: ASSYWDTNTEAF

clone size: .
V gene: TRBV28
J gene: TRBJ1-2
CDR3 protein: ASSLGGYGYT

clone size: .
V gene: TRBV29-1
J gene: TRBJ2-1
CDR3 protein: SVAGLAGWTYNEQF

clone size: .
V gene: TRBV27
J gene: TRBJ1-4
CDR3 protein: ASSLSFPGYTRSNEKLF

clone size: .
V gene: TRBV5-1
J gene: TRBJ1-4
CDR3 protein: ASRKEPSREKLF

clone size: few
V gene: TRBV5-1
J gene: TRBJ2-1
CDR3 protein: ASSLVGDSYNEQF